The next 28 T cell receptor beta chains were all read from a single sample in a study of shared clonotypes between healthy human individuals. Libraries were prepared by immunoSEQ multiplex PCR; TCRdb keeps only in-frame clonotypes and omits some of them. This sample carries 700,000 or so clones, about 78% of them seen once, and the ten largest clones take around 1.8%. The sequenced sample consisted of memory CD4+ T cells sorted from blood. Sample subset: CD45RA-negative fraction. The receptors stem from a woman younger than 45 in good health.

This clone has only one observation. The chain employs TRBV4-2 and TRBJ2-1; 9 bases line up with TRBD2. Losses at the gene ends were 0 bases for V and 3 bases for J; bases not matched to a gene: 15. The CDR3 is 20 amino acids. The germline gives CDR1 LGHNA, CDR2 YNFKEQ. CDR3 coding DNA: TGTGCCAGCAGCCAAGAGTCGGTGGGCGGGAGGGCCCTCATCTACAATGAGCAGTTCTTC. Translating it yields CASSQESVGGRALIYNEQFF.

The V call is TRBV20-1, the J call TRBJ1-2; TRBD1 matches 7 bases. The germline V gene encodes CDR1 DFQATT and CDR2 SNEGSKA (reference sequence). Trimming cost V 6 bases and J 6 bases; bases outside gene matches: 4. The CDR3 is 11 residues long. Here the CDR3 reads CSATGWHGYTF. CDR3 nucleotide sequence: TGCAGTGCGACAGGGTGGCATGGCTACACCTTC.

This chain uses TRBV6-6 with TRBJ2-1; no clear D gene. CDR3 length: 12 residues. Germline loops: CDR1 MNHNY, CDR2 SVGAGI (reference sequence). Trimming took off 8 bases at V and 3 bases at J, with 8 bases between the two ends. The CDR3 here is CASGAYYNEQFF. CDR3 coding DNA: TGTGCCAGCGGAGCTTACTACAATGAGCAGTTCTTC.

The chain joins TRBV4-1 to TRBJ1-2; TRBD1 matches at 7 bases. The CDR3 is 15 residues long. Germline values: CDR1 MGHRA, CDR2 YSYEKL. V was clipped by 8 bases and J by 8 bases; unmatched bases: 17. CDR3: CASRPLRRQGEGYTF. The CDR3, as DNA: TGCGCCAGCCGCCCTCTCCGGCGACAGGGTGAGGGCTACACCTTC.

The sample holds a few counts of this clone. The gene calls are TRBV2 and TRBJ2-1; D not resolved. The germline V gene encodes CDR1 SNHLY and CDR2 FYNNEI. CDR3 size: 13 residues. The V gene lost 7 bases and the J gene lost 7 bases, with 14 bases spanning the gap. The CDR3 DNA is TGTGCCAGCACCTACGCCCTGGGTAATGAGCAGTTCTTC. Protein product: CASTYALGNEQFF.

This clone was found a few times. Other DNA sequences of this sample code for an identical CDR3. This chain links TRBV18 with TRBJ2-5; a possible D gene is TRBD2 (6 bases). V was trimmed by 4 bases and J by 4 bases, leaving 10 bases between them. Germline V gene sequence: CDR1 KGHSH, CDR2 LQKENI. The CDR3 has 13 residues. As DNA, the CDR3 is TGTGCCAGCTCACTGGGACTTTCAGAGACCCAGTACTTC. Protein: CASSLGLSETQYF.

On this clone: Other DNA sequences in the sample encode the same CDR3. The chain carries TRBV18 and TRBJ1-1; perhaps TRBD1 as D (5 bases). Trimming cost V 3 bases and J 1 base, with 9 bases left between them. The CDR3 covers 14 residues. Germline assignment: CDR1 KGHSH and CDR2 LQKENI. CDR3 loop: CASSPGGRNTEAFF. In DNA form, the CDR3 reads TGTGCCAGCTCACCCGGGGGAAGGAACACTGAAGCTTTCTTT.

This chain joins TRBV4-1 and TRBJ2-7; TRBD2 agrees at 9 bases. Germline CDR1 MGHRA, CDR2 YSYEKL. The J segment lost 7 bases and the V segment lost 2 bases, leaving 9 bases of the junction unmatched. The CDR3 totals 15 residues. CDR3 coding DNA: TGCGCCAGCAGCCAACCCTTAGCGGGAGTCCGAGAGCAGTACTTC. It translates to CASSQPLAGVREQYF.

The chain couples TRBV11-2 to TRBJ1-3, with 7 bases lining up with TRBD1. V was pared by 0 bases and J by 0 bases, with 5 bases of the junction left unmatched. The CDR3 runs 17 residues. Looked up from germline, CDR1 is SGHAT and CDR2 is FQNNGV. The CDR3: CASSLDRDSNSGNTIYF. CDR3 bases: TGTGCCAGCAGCTTAGACCGGGACAGCAACTCTGGAAACACCATATATTTT.

V is TRBV6-5 and J is TRBJ2-2; the D is unclear. This CDR3 region has 13 residues. Trimming stripped 7 bases from V and 4 bases from J, with 10 bases between. CDR1 is MNHEY, CDR2 SVGAGI, per germline. DNA of the CDR3: TGTGCCAGCACCTCGCCGGGCACCGGGGAGCTGTTTTTT. It translates to CASTSPGTGELFF.

In regard to this clone: Within the sample, other DNA sequences also encode this same CDR3. V gene TRBV7-6 combines with J gene TRBJ2-7, with D possibly being TRBD2 (5 bases). The V and J ends lost 1 base and 9 bases respectively, with 7 bases between them. This CDR3 contains 11 residues. Germline CDR1 reads SGHVS; CDR2 reads FNYEAQ. Here the CDR3 DNA reads TGTGCCAGCAGCTTAGGGGAGCGGCAGTACTTC. As protein: CASSLGERQYF.

V gene TRBV18 combines with J gene TRBJ2-2; D is perhaps TRBD1 or TRBD2 (5 bases each). The CDR3 has 15 amino acids. Germline values: CDR1 KGHSH, CDR2 LQKENI. V dropped 6 bases and J dropped 3 bases, with 14 bases sitting between them. For the CDR3, the DNA is TGTGCCAGCTCCCGGGACGGCATCGACACCGGGGAGCTGTTTTTT. This gives the protein CASSRDGIDTGELFF. The entire variable domain, with the rest obtained from reference TRBV18 and TRBJ2-2, is as follows: NAGVMQNPRHLVRRRGQEARLRCSPMKGHSHVYWYRQLPEEGLKFMVYLQKENIIDESGMPKERFSAEFPKEGPSILRIQQVVRGDSAAYFCASSRDGIDTGELFFGEGSRLTVL.

The rearrangement links TRBV7-6 to TRBJ2-1; 10 nucleotides match TRBD2. The CDR3 has 14 residues. Germline values: CDR1 SGHVS, CDR2 FNYEAQ. The J segment lost 6 bases and the V segment lost 5 bases, leaving 4 bases of the junction unmatched. In DNA form, the CDR3 reads TGTGCCAGCAGCGCTAGCGGGAGCTTCAATGAGCAGTTCTTC. Protein: CASSASGSFNEQFF. Filled out from reference TRBV7-6 and TRBJ2-1, the complete variable domain reads GAGVSQSPRYKVTKRGQDVALRCDPISGHVSLYWYRQALGQGPEFLTYFNYEAQQDKSGLPNDRFSAERPEGSISTLTIQRTEQRDSAMYRCASSASGSFNEQFFGPGTRLTVL.

Concerning this clone: A much larger clone lies a single base off, so this may be a read error. The rearrangement joins TRBV28 to TRBJ1-5; 7 bases align to TRBD1. V shed 5 bases, J shed 5 bases, and the junction held 0 bases outside the gene matches. The V gene's germline CDR1 is MDHEN and CDR2 SYDVKM. This CDR3 is 12 amino acids long. CDR3 region: CASSTGDQPQHF. DNA for the CDR3: TGTGCCAGCAGTACAGGGGATCAGCCCCAGCATTTT.

This rearrangement joins TRBV11-1 to TRBJ2-2, with D tentatively TRBD1 (5 bases). Germline V gives CDR1 SGHAT, CDR2 FQDESV (reference sequence). CDR3 length: 14 residues. The V and J ends lost 5 bases and 3 bases respectively, with 10 bases between them. CDR3 coding DNA: TGTGCCAGCAGCCCACAAGGGGACACCGGGGAGCTGTTTTTT. It yields the protein CASSPQGDTGELFF.

In its sample, this clone was seen once. This rearrangement joins TRBV28 to TRBJ1-5; D possibly corresponds to TRBD1 (6 bases). Trimming removed 10 bases from V and 2 bases from J, with 18 bases in between. This CDR3 region has 15 residues. CDR1 and CDR2 (germline): MDHEN, SYDVKM. CDR3 amino acids: CATRDGGSRNQPQHF. The CDR3 coding sequence is TGTGCCACCCGGGATGGGGGCTCGCGCAATCAGCCCCAGCATTTT.

CDR3 loop: CASSLVDMSNQPQHF. The CDR3 DNA is TGTGCCAGCAGTTTGGTTGACATGAGCAATCAGCCCCAGCATTTT. The gene calls are TRBV28 and TRBJ1-5; D not certain. Germline CDR1 is MDHEN and CDR2 is SYDVKM. V was cut by 3 bases and J by 1 base, with 10 bases left in between. This CDR3 contains 15 residues.

This clone has a single count. The V gene is TRBV6-6, the J gene TRBJ2-7; D is ambiguous. Trimming left V 4 bases short and J 2 bases short, with 12 bases between. This CDR3 spans 14 amino acids. Looked up from germline, CDR1 is MNHNY and CDR2 is SVGAGI (reference sequence). CDR3 in DNA: TGTGCCAGCAGTTTATTCGCCGGACCCTACGAGCAGTACTTC. As protein: CASSLFAGPYEQYF.

The rearrangement links TRBV6-5 to TRBJ2-3; 11 nucleotides align to TRBD2. Looked up from germline, CDR1 is MNHEY and CDR2 is SVGAGI. The junction had 1 base not matched to a gene; V was cut back by 2 bases and J by 3 bases. There are 15 residues in the CDR3. The CDR3: CASSYRLAGTDTQYF. The CDR3, as DNA: TGTGCCAGCAGTTACAGACTAGCGGGGACAGATACGCAGTATTTT.

The chain joins TRBV28 to TRBJ1-2; D is unclear. Between the trimmed V and J ends, which lost 5 bases and 6 bases, there was a span of 13 bases. CDR3 length: 13 amino acids. The germline gives CDR1 MDHEN, CDR2 SYDVKM. CDR3 protein: CASSTTVNHGYTF. DNA for the CDR3: TGTGCCAGCAGTACGACCGTGAACCATGGCTACACCTTC.

The chain recombines TRBV21-1 with TRBJ2-7; the D call of TRBD2 is as the table states it, not checked on the DNA. TRBV21-1 is a known pseudogene. The CDR3 extends over 13 amino acids. As DNA, the CDR3 is TGTGCCAGCAGCACCGGGAGGCGAAACGAGCAGTACTTC. As protein: CASSTGRRNEQYF.

The CDR3 DNA reads as TGTGCCAGCAGCTCGGACTGGACTAGCAGCTACGAGCAGTACTTC. This sequence encodes CASSSDWTSSYEQYF. This sequence joins TRBV11-2 and TRBJ2-7; 8 positions match TRBD2. With 4 bases clipped from V and 3 bases from J, the junction kept 8 bases outside the gene matches. The V gene's germline CDR1 is SGHAT and CDR2 FQNNGV. The CDR3 loop spans 15 amino acids.

In DNA form, the CDR3 reads TGTGCCAGCTCAGACAGAGAAGGGTCACCCCTCCACTTT. Translation: CASSDREGSPLHF. The chain is built from TRBV6-5 and TRBJ1-6; possibly TRBD1 for D (5 bases). The CDR3 sequence is 13 residues long. Per germline, CDR1 MNHEY and CDR2 SVGAGI. The V and J ends lost 8 bases and 10 bases respectively, with 15 bases between them.

This chain joins TRBV30 and TRBJ2-7; D perhaps matches TRBD2 (6 bases). V was shortened by 2 bases and J by 2 bases, with 13 bases between the two germline ends. CDR3 length: 14 residues. Germline V CDR1 and CDR2: GTSNPN, SVGIG (reference sequence). The CDR3 DNA reads as TGTGCCTGGAGTCCCGGGGGAGTCGCCTACGAGCAGTACTTC. Its protein is CAWSPGGVAYEQYF.

The chain carries TRBV5-1 and TRBJ2-5; D might be TRBD2 (5 bases). This CDR3 region has 13 residues. Per germline, CDR1 SGHRS and CDR2 YFSETQ. V lost 4 bases and J lost 0, with 7 bases in between. CDR3 amino acids: CASSQDYQETQYF. For the CDR3, the DNA is TGCGCCAGCAGCCAGGACTACCAAGAGACCCAGTACTTC.

This clone was seen a handful of times. Within the sample, other DNA sequences also encode this same CDR3. The rearrangement links TRBV18 to TRBJ2-7; no reliable D call. The CDR3 runs to 12 residues. V dropped 3 bases and J dropped 2 bases, with 5 bases sitting between them. Per the germline V gene, CDR1 is KGHSH and CDR2 is LQKENI. Here the CDR3 reads CASSPGTYEQYF. CDR3 nucleotides: TGTGCCAGCTCACCGGGAACCTACGAGCAGTACTTC.

The V call is TRBV10-3, the J call TRBJ1-1, with D uncertain. V lost 4 bases and J lost 6, with 12 bases in between. Germline V gives CDR1 ENHRY, CDR2 SYGVKD. The CDR3 consists of 13 residues. The CDR3 sequence is CAISARSGAEAFF. The CDR3, as DNA: TGTGCCATCAGTGCTCGCTCCGGGGCTGAAGCTTTCTTT.

The chain is built from TRBV28 and TRBJ1-5; possible D gene TRBD1, 6 bases. Germline loops: CDR1 MDHEN, CDR2 SYDVKM. The CDR3 spans 15 residues. Trimming took 4 bases from V and 0 from J, leaving 10 bases between them. CDR3: CASSSGHFSNQPQHF. CDR3 coding DNA: TGTGCCAGCAGTTCGGGACACTTTAGCAATCAGCCCCAGCATTTT.